The 11 T cell receptor beta chains reported below all come from one sample, sequenced in a study of Tregs in tolerant kidney transplant recipients. Clones were sequenced by immunoSEQ multiplex PCR, and TCRdb holds only the in-frame ones, with some missing. The sample has roughly 30,000 clones. Material: CD8+ T cells from blood, obtained before the transplant. These receptors all come from a human donor who received a combined kidney and bone marrow transplant.

Concerning this clone: With the read ending 3 residues before the CDR3 end, the germline J gene is used to fill in that end. This chain links TRBV20-1 with TRBJ2-1; TRBD2 aligns across 8 bases. With V trimmed by 6 bases and J by 6 bases, 16 bases remained unmatched. This CDR3 region has 16 residues. CDR1 DFQATT and CDR2 SNEGSKA come from the germline V gene (reference sequence). The CDR3 reads CSAQGGREGHINEQFF. The covered CDR3 bases are TGCAGTGCACAAGGGGGACGGGAGGGCCATATCAATGAG.

Of note for this clone: The sequence runs out 3 residues before the end of the CDR3; the remainder is reconstructed from the germline J gene. The chain joins TRBV19 to TRBJ2-7, with D maybe TRBD2 (6 bases). V was clipped by 5 bases and J by 6 bases, with 11 bases between them. Germline V CDR1 and CDR2: LNHDA, SQIVND (reference sequence). There are 12 residues in the CDR3. The DNA read from the CDR3 is TGTGCCAGTAGTCCCCGGGACTCCGAG. It yields the protein CASSPRDSE. The full CDR3 reads CASSPRDSEQYF.

About this clone: The read stops 3 residues short of the end of the CDR3; the missing end is completed from the germline J gene. V is TRBV5-6 and J is TRBJ1-1; 11 bases agree with TRBD1. There are 15 residues in the CDR3. The ends lost 7 bases at V and 0 bases at J; junction bases unmatched: 5. CDR1 is SGHDT, CDR2 YYEEEE, per germline. The sequenced part of the CDR3 DNA is TGTGCCAGCCGCGGGACAGGGGGATTGAACACTGAA. This codes for CASRGTGGLNTE. The whole CDR3 reads CASRGTGGLNTEAFF.

On this clone itself: The read comes to an end 3 residues before the CDR3 does, leaving the germline J gene to fill in the end. The chain combines TRBV7-9 with TRBJ2-5; D perhaps matches TRBD1 (6 bases). The CDR3 is 15 amino acids. Trimming removed 5 bases from V and 3 bases from J, with 16 bases in between. From germline, CDR1 is SEHNR and CDR2 FQNEAQ (reference sequence). CDR3 DNA, as far as it was read: TGTGCCAGCAGCCAGACAGGTACGGTCGAAGAGACC. Its translation is CASSQTGTVEET. From start to end, the CDR3 is CASSQTGTVEETQYF.

For this clone: One end of the junction does not line up with germline, which may come from a read error. The CDR3 end is not reached by the read, which stops 3 residues before it; the germline J gene fills it in. The V gene is TRBV7-7, the J gene TRBJ2-7; D possibly corresponds to TRBD1 (5 bases). The CDR3 is 14 residues long. The germline V gene has CDR1 SSHAT and CDR2 FNYEAQ (reference sequence). CDR3: CASSLGAGPYEQYF. The CDR3 DNA, read in part, is TGTGCTAGCAGCTTAGGGGCAGGCCCCTACGAG.

With regard to this clone: Coverage ceases 3 residues before the CDR3 finishes, and the germline J gene fills in the end. V is TRBV30 and J is TRBJ2-7; 9 bases agree with TRBD1. V trimming: 3 bases; J trimming: 1 base; junction bases outside the gene matches: 7. Per germline, CDR1 GTSNPN and CDR2 SVGIG (reference sequence). CDR3 length: 15 residues. The sequenced CDR3 bases are TGTGCCTGGAGGGCCCGGGACAGGGCTTCCTACGAG. Translation: CAWRARDRASYE. The CDR3, in full, reads CAWRARDRASYEQYF.

About this clone: The read is 3 residues too short to cover the CDR3 end, so that end is filled in from the germline J gene. V usage is TRBV5-1 and J usage is TRBJ2-7, with unresolved D. CDR1 and CDR2 from the germline V gene are SGHRS and YFSETQ. This CDR3 contains 12 residues. The V gene lost 2 bases and the J gene lost 5 bases, with 8 bases spanning the gap. The part of the CDR3 DNA that was read is TGCGCCAGCAGCTTTAGGGCCCACGAG. This gives the protein CASSFRAHE. The CDR3 in its entirety is CASSFRAHEQYF.

As concerns this clone: The read terminates 3 residues ahead of where the CDR3 ends, so the germline J gene completes it. This chain joins TRBV7-8 and TRBJ2-1, with 9 nucleotides matching TRBD2. V lost 5 bases, J lost 2 bases, and 7 bases stayed unmatched. CDR1 and CDR2 (germline): SGHVS, FQNEAQ. The CDR3 has 16 amino acids. Here the CDR3 reads CASSPEREVAYNEQFF. The covered CDR3 bases are TGTGCCAGCAGCCCCGAGCGGGAGGTGGCCTACAATGAG.

The covered CDR3 bases are TGTGCCAGCAGCTTAGGAGCCGGCACTGAA. This gives the protein CASSLGAGTE. The complete CDR3 protein is CASSLGAGTEAFF. The chain employs TRBV11-3 and TRBJ1-1; no reliable D call. The read finishes 3 residues shy of the CDR3 end, and the germline J gene is used to complete it. V lost 1 base and J 4 bases, leaving 7 bases between the germline ends. The CDR3 runs 13 residues. The germline V gene has CDR1 SGHNT and CDR2 YENEEA.

As regards this clone: The sequenced fragment ends 3 residues before the CDR3 boundary, so the rest is inferred from the germline J gene. The chain couples TRBV19 to TRBJ1-6, with D unclear. Germline V lookup: CDR1 LNHDA, CDR2 SQIVND (reference sequence). With 3 bases removed from V and 6 bases from J, the gap between germline ends came to 9 bases. CDR3 length: 14 amino acids. CDR3 loop: CASSISGANSPLHF. CDR3 bases read: TGTGCCAGTAGTATCTCAGGAGCTAATTCACCC.

About this clone: The read halts 3 residues ahead of the CDR3 end, with the missing end drawn from the germline J gene. The chain joins TRBV5-6 to TRBJ2-2; 10 bases agree with TRBD1. After removal of 8 bases from V and 6 bases from J, the junction contained 1 base not matched to a gene. This CDR3 is built from 12 residues. CDR1 is SGHDT and CDR2 is YYEEEE in the germline V gene. CDR3 DNA (partial): TGTGCCAGGGGACAGGGGTCCGGGGAG. Translating it yields CARGQGSGE. The complete CDR3 reads CARGQGSGELFF.